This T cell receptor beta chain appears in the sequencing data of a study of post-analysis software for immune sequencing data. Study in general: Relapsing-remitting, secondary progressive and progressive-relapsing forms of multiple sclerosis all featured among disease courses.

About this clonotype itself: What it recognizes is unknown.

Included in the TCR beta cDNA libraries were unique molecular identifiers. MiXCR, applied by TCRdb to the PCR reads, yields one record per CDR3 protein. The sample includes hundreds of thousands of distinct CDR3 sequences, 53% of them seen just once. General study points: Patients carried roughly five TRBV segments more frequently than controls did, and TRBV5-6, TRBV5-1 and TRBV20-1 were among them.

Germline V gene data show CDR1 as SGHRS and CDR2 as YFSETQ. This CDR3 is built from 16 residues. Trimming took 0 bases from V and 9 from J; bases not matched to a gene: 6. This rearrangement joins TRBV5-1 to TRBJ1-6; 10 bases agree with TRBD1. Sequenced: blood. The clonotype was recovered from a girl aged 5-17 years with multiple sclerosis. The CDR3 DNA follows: TGCGCCAGCAGCTTGGAGGGACAGGGGTTCGGTTCACCCCTCCACTTT. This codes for CASSLEGQGFGSPLHF.